These 4 T cell receptor beta chains came from one sample sequenced in a study of identical twins. One entry per CDR3 protein, called by TCRdb with MiXCR from the 5' RACE reads. The data contain about 690,000 distinct CDR3 sequences, around 6.1% of them singletons. Sample: naive T cells sorted from blood. These receptors were taken from a man aged 18-30 years in good health.

This clonotype was recorded at least ten times. The chain joins TRBV12-3 or TRBV12-4 to TRBJ2-3; TRBD2 matches at 10 bases. The CDR3 is 18 residues long. V was clipped by 7 bases and J by 9 bases; unmatched bases: 22. The chain's CDR3 is CASTPSRTSGPTWGTQYF. CDR3 nucleotides: TGTGCCAGCACCCCTTCCCGGACTAGCGGACCGACATGGGGGACGCAGTATTTT.

This clonotype was detected many times. V usage is TRBV29-1 and J usage is TRBJ2-2, with D possibly being TRBD2 (6 bases). Trimming shortened V by 5 bases and J by 5 bases, and 12 bases separated the two germline ends. The CDR3 contains 13 residues. Germline V CDR1 and CDR2: SQVTM, ANQGSEA. The CDR3 region has the DNA TGCAGCGTTATAAGGGGAGGAACCGGGGAGCTGTTTTTT. This gives the protein CSVIRGGTGELFF.

This clonotype was observed a handful of times. This sequence joins TRBV11-1 and TRBJ2-5; 12 bases are shared with TRBD2. The germline V gene has CDR1 SGHAT and CDR2 FQDESV (reference sequence). V lost 4 bases and J lost 2; bases outside the gene matches: 11. This CDR3 region has 18 residues. Written as DNA, the CDR3 is TGTGCCAGCAGCTCTCCCCAGGGACTAGCGGGTTGGCAAGAGACCCAGTACTTC. It is translated as CASSSPQGLAGWQETQYF.

At least ten counts were recorded for this clonotype. The chain recombines TRBV29-1 with TRBJ2-2; tentatively, D is TRBD1 or TRBD2 (5 bases each). This CDR3 is 12 amino acids long. Germline CDR1 reads SQVTM; CDR2 reads ANQGSEA. V was pared by 5 bases and J by 4 bases, with 8 bases between. The CDR3 DNA follows: TGCAGCGTTTGGGGGTCCACCGGGGAGCTGTTTTTT. Translation: CSVWGSTGELFF.